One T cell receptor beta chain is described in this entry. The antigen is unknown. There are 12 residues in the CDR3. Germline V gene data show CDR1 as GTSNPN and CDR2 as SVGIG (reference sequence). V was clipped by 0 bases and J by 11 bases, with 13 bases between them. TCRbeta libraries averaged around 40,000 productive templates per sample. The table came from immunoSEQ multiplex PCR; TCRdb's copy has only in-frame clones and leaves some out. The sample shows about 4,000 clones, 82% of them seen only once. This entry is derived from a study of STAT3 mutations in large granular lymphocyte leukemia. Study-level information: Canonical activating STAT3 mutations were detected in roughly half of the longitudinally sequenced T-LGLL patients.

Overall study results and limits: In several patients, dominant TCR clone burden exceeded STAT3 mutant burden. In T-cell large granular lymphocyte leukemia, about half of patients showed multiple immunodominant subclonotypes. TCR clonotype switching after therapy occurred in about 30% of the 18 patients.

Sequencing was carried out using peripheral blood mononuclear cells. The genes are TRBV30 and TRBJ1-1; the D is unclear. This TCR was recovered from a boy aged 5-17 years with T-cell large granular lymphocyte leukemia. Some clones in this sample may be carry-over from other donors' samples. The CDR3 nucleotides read TGTGCCTGGAGTGTGGGTTCCTTGGGGGCTTTCTTT. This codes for CAWSVGSLGAFF.